The clone carrying this T cell receptor beta chain was observed a few times. The antigen remains undetermined. V was pared by 1 base and J by 0 bases, with 9 bases of the junction left unmatched. This CDR3 region has 19 residues. The germline CDR1 and CDR2 sequences are SGHTA and FQGTGA. Each CDR3 protein gets one entry after TCRdb re-called the reads with MiXCR. The data show 300,000 to 400,000 distinct CDR3 sequences, 25% to 30% seen once. The data were taken from a study of T cell repertoires in cytomegalovirus infection. Study in general: Both CMV infection and a matching HLA type were indicated by public TCR beta signatures.

General study results and limits: Dominating the ex vivo response were HLA-C-restricted CMV-specific TCR beta clonotypes. The study identified carriers of CMV plus the relevant HLA from cumulative public TCR beta family frequency.

The chain uses TRBV7-3 and TRBJ2-1; 10 nucleotides match TRBD2. Sample: cultured PBMCs, taken from culture after CMV antigen stimulation. The sequence was collected from a human donor in good health (CMV status not recorded). Some clones in this sample may be carry-over from other donors' samples. The chain's CDR3 is CASSLILAGGPSSYNEQFF. CDR3 DNA sequence: TGTGCCAGCAGCTTAATATTAGCGGGAGGCCCGAGCTCCTACAATGAGCAGTTCTTC.